This TCR beta chain was identified during a study of blood T cell repertoires in COVID-19. Overall study: Whether acute or convalescent, the COVID-19 samples came from the United States, Italy and Spain.

The germline CDR1 and CDR2 sequences are LNHDA and SQIVND (reference sequence). V was pared by 5 bases and J by 4 bases, with 9 bases between. The CDR3 extends over 13 amino acids. The method was immunoSEQ multiplex PCR; TCRdb's version includes in-frame clones alone and lacks a portion of them. The data contain around 94,000 clones, more than 85% of them singletons. The chain recombines TRBV19 with TRBJ2-1, with D possibly TRBD2 on 5 matching bases. This receptor was taken from a man younger than 35 with acute or convalescent COVID-19. The sequenced sample consisted of peripheral blood. This CDR3 is CASSRREYNEQFF. CDR3 DNA: TGTGCCAGTAGTCGACGGGAATACAATGAGCAGTTCTTC.